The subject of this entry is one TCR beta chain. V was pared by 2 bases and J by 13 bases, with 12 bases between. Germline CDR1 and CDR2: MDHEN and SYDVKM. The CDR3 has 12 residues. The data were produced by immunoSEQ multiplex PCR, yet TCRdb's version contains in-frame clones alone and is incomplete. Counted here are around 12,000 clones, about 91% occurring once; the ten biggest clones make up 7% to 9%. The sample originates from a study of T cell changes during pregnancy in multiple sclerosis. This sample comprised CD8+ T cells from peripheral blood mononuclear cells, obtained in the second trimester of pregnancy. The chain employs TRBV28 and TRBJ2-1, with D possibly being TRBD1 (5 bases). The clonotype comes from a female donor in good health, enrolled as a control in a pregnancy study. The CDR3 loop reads CASSLIAGYQFF. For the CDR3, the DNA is TGTGCCAGCAGTTTAATCGCAGGGTATCAGTTCTTC.